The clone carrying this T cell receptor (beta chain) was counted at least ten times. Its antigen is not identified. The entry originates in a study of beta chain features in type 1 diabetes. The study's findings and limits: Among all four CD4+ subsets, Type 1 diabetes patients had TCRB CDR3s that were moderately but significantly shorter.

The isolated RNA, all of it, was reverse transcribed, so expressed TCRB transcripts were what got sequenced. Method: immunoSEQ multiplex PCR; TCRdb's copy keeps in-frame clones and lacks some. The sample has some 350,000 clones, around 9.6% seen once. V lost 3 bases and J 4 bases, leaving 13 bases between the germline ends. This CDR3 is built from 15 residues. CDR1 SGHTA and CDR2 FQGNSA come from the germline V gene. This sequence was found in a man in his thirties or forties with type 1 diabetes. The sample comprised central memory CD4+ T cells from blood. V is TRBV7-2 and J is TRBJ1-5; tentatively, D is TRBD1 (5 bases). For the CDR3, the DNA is TGTGCCAGCAGCTTTTCACAGGCAGATAATCAGCCCCAGCATTTT. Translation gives CASSFSQADNQPQHF.